The 23 T cell receptor beta chains presented below share a single source sample, sequenced in a study of blood T cell repertoires in COVID-19. Assay: immunoSEQ multiplex PCR; the TCRdb copy retains only in-frame clones and omits some. This sample has roughly 150,000 clones, with approximately 80% found just once. The sample taken for sequencing was peripheral blood. These receptor sequences come from a woman in her fifties or sixties with acute or convalescent COVID-19.

The genes are TRBV6-4 and TRBJ1-1; 9 positions match TRBD1. The CDR3 extends over 13 amino acids. V shed 2 bases and J 11 bases; nucleotides not matched to a gene: 6. Looked up from germline, CDR1 is MRHNA and CDR2 is SNTAGT. CDR3 residues: CASSDGTGRFAFF. The CDR3 DNA reads TGTGCCAGCAGTGACGGGACAGGGAGGTTTGCTTTCTTT.

The V and J genes are TRBV7-2 and TRBJ2-7, with a tentative D call TRBD2 (5 bases). This CDR3 comprises 15 residues. The ends were cut back, 5 bases at V and 4 bases at J, with 18 bases in the middle. The germline V gene has CDR1 SGHTA and CDR2 FQGNSA. For the CDR3, the DNA is TGTGCCAGCAGCCTGGGTTCCGGGGAAATTTACGAGCAGTACTTC. This translates into CASSLGSGEIYEQYF.

V gene TRBV9 combines with J gene TRBJ2-3, with 8 bases fitting TRBD2. The CDR3 has 18 amino acids. J gave up 0 bases and V 0 bases, and 9 bases lay outside the gene matches. CDR1 is SGDLS and CDR2 is YYNGEE in the germline V gene. CDR3 in amino acids: CASSVGGGGISSTDTQYF. The DNA of the CDR3 is TGTGCCAGCAGCGTAGGCGGCGGGGGGATTTCTAGCACAGATACGCAGTATTTT. Complete variable domain (other parts from reference TRBV9 and TRBJ2-3): DSGVTQTPKHLITATGQRVTLRCSPRSGDLSVYWYQQSLDQGLQFLIQYYNGEERAKGNILERFSAQQFPDLHSELNLSSLELGDSALYFCASSVGGGGISSTDTQYFGPGTRLTVL.

The V gene is TRBV11-3, the J gene TRBJ2-2; D possibly corresponds to TRBD1 (5 bases). CDR3 size: 15 residues. The ends were cut back, 1 base at V and 3 bases at J, with 9 bases in the middle. Germline V gene lookup returns CDR1 SGHNT and CDR2 YENEEA. CDR3 residues: CASSLGQGDTGELFF. DNA of the CDR3: TGTGCCAGCAGCTTAGGTCAAGGGGACACCGGGGAGCTGTTTTTT.

The CDR3 DNA sequence: TGTGCCAGCAGCTGGCTTGACAGGGGAAATTCACCCCTCCACTTT. This codes for CASSWLDRGNSPLHF. The chain has TRBV7-2 and TRBJ1-6, with 8 bases aligning to TRBD1. The CDR3 covers 15 residues. V was clipped by 4 bases and J by 7 bases; unmatched bases: 6. CDR1 and CDR2 from the germline V gene are SGHTA and FQGNSA.

The chain links TRBV5-8 to TRBJ1-1, with 8 bases matching TRBD1. Germline V gene lookup returns CDR1 SGHTS and CDR2 YDEGEE. CDR3 size: 14 residues. V was clipped by 0 bases and J by 4 bases; unmatched bases: 2. The DNA of the CDR3 is TGTGCCAGCAGCTTGGGGCAGGGGGCCACTGAAGCTTTCTTT. This encodes CASSLGQGATEAFF.

The chain employs TRBV29-1 and TRBJ2-5; a weak D match, TRBD2 (6 bases). The germline V and J ends were trimmed by 6 bases and 5 bases, with 16 bases remaining between them. Germline loops: CDR1 SQVTM, CDR2 ANQGSEA. The CDR3 contains 13 residues. The CDR3 region is CSVGGGERETQYF. DNA for the CDR3: TGCAGCGTGGGGGGTGGAGAACGGGAGACCCAGTACTTC.

This chain uses TRBV27 with TRBJ2-5, with D perhaps matching TRBD1 (5 bases). Trimming stripped 6 bases from V and 2 bases from J, with 10 bases between. The length of the CDR3 is 13 residues. CDR1 is MNHEY and CDR2 is SMNVEV in the germline V gene (reference sequence). The CDR3, as DNA: TGTGCCAGCAGCGTGAGGACACAAGAGACCCAGTACTTC. It encodes CASSVRTQETQYF.

This clone was seen more than once but under ten times. This chain joins TRBV7-3 and TRBJ1-1, with unresolved D. This CDR3 contains 13 residues. V was clipped by 6 bases and J by 1 base, with 9 bases between them. CDR1 is SGHTA, CDR2 FQGTGA, per germline. In nucleotides, the CDR3 is TGTGCCAGCAGGGGAGGAGGGAACACTGAAGCTTTCTTT. Amino acids: CASRGGGNTEAFF.

CDR3 bases: TGCGCCAGCAGCCAAGACCCTGTGGGGGCAAGCTCCTACGAGCAGTACTTC. Translated, it gives CASSQDPVGASSYEQYF. The rearrangement joins TRBV4-3 to TRBJ2-7; the D gene is possibly TRBD1 (6 bases). The CDR3 totals 17 residues. Deletions cut 0 bases from V and 0 bases from J, with 15 bases between. The germline V gene has CDR1 LGHNA and CDR2 YSLEER.

In this sample, this clone turned up a few times. The chain recombines TRBV4-3 with TRBJ2-4; 8 bases are a match to TRBD2. The length of the CDR3 is 16 residues. In germline, CDR1 is LGHNA, CDR2 YSLEER. V shed 3 bases, J shed 2 bases, and the junction held 6 bases outside the gene matches. The CDR3 bases are TGCGCCAGCAGCCAGTTCGCGGGAGGATCCAAAAACATTCAGTACTTC. Its protein is CASSQFAGGSKNIQYF.

The V call is TRBV27, the J call TRBJ1-6, with 9 bases lining up with TRBD1. Germline V CDR1 and CDR2: MNHEY, SMNVEV (reference sequence). The ends lost 6 bases at V and 14 bases at J; junction bases unmatched: 17. This CDR3 contains 16 residues. CDR3 nucleotides: TGTGCCAGCAGGTTCGGGGGACAGGGAGTCTTTGGGGCCCTCCACTTT. Translating gives CASRFGGQGVFGALHF.

This chain joins TRBV4-3 and TRBJ2-7; D is unresolved. V dropped 3 bases and J dropped 0 bases, with 15 bases sitting between them. The CDR3 spans 16 residues. Germline assignment: CDR1 LGHNA and CDR2 YSLEER. DNA of the CDR3: TGCGCCAGCAGCCAGGAGAATATTGCGAGCTCCTACGAGCAGTACTTC. Translating gives CASSQENIASSYEQYF.

This chain links TRBV13 with TRBJ2-5, with TRBD2 matching over 9 bases. This CDR3 spans 16 amino acids. Germline CDR1 reads PRHDT; CDR2 reads FYEKMQ (reference sequence). J lost 4 bases, V lost 0 bases, and 6 bases had no gene match. CDR3 nucleotides: TGTGCCAGCAGCTTAGGTGGCGGGGGGGCCCGAGAGACCCAGTACTTC. Its protein is CASSLGGGGARETQYF. The full variable domain, with the rest looked up from reference TRBV13 and TRBJ2-5, is AAGVIQSPRHLIKEKRETATLKCYPIPRHDTVYWYQQGPGQDPQFLISFYEKMQSDKGSIPDRFSAQQFSDYHSELNMSSLELGDSALYFCASSLGGGGARETQYFGPGTRLLVL.

The rearrangement uses TRBV4-1 and TRBJ2-7, with 7 bases matching TRBD2. This CDR3 spans 16 amino acids. Germline V gene sequence: CDR1 MGHRA, CDR2 YSYEKL. The V and J ends lost 0 bases and 3 bases, in that order; junction bases with no gene match: 8. CDR3 nucleotide sequence: TGCGCCAGCAGCCAAGATTTACCCGGGAGGTTCTACGAGCAGTACTTC. Protein sequence: CASSQDLPGRFYEQYF.

The V call is TRBV30, the J call TRBJ2-2; the match to TRBD1 covers 7 bases. Germline V gene sequence: CDR1 GTSNPN, CDR2 SVGIG (reference sequence). Trimming took 5 bases from V and 6 from J; bases not matched to a gene: 6. This CDR3 has 13 amino acids. This CDR3 is CAWAKTGPGELFF. The CDR3 coding sequence is TGTGCCTGGGCAAAGACAGGGCCCGGGGAGCTGTTTTTT.

This chain uses TRBV11-3 with TRBJ2-3; 11 bases map to TRBD2. Germline CDR1 SGHNT, CDR2 YENEEA. V dropped 5 bases and J dropped 3; count of bases not matched to a gene: 7. CDR3 size: 16 residues. As DNA, the CDR3 is TGTGCCAGCAGCCTTACCCTAGCGGGGGGTACAGATACGCAGTATTTT. Its translation is CASSLTLAGGTDTQYF.

The chain is built from TRBV19 and TRBJ2-2, with TRBD2 matching over 9 bases. Looked up from germline, CDR1 is LNHDA and CDR2 is SQIVND (reference sequence). The CDR3 spans 17 residues. Losses at the gene ends were 3 bases for V and 6 bases for J; bases not matched to a gene: 11. CDR3 coding DNA: TGTGCCAGTAGTATTCTGGGTAGCGGGAGTTTCGCCGGGGAGCTGTTTTTT. Amino acid sequence: CASSILGSGSFAGELFF.

The chain has TRBV7-9 and TRBJ2-7; TRBD1 matches 7 bases. The CDR3 totals 13 residues. Germline V CDR1 and CDR2: SEHNR, FQNEAQ (reference sequence). The V segment lost 5 bases and the J segment 5 bases; nucleotides outside the gene matches: 6. The CDR3 coding sequence is TGTGCCAGCAGCCGGGACAGCAGAAACGAGCAGTACTTC. Translating gives CASSRDSRNEQYF.

This chain uses TRBV19 with TRBJ1-6; possible D gene TRBD1, 6 bases. Germline CDR1 is LNHDA and CDR2 is SQIVND (reference sequence). This CDR3 comprises 12 residues. V dropped 8 bases and J dropped 10 bases, with 12 bases sitting between them. The CDR3, as DNA: TGTGCCAGTGGCTCTCAGGGGTCACCCCTCCACTTT. Translated, it gives CASGSQGSPLHF.

This clone was detected only once. This sequence joins TRBV5-1 and TRBJ2-1; possibly TRBD1 for D (6 bases). The CDR3 contains 13 residues. V lost 0 bases, J lost 10 bases, and 11 bases lay in between. Germline CDR1 is SGHRS and CDR2 is YFSETQ. CDR3 loop: CASSLGGPYEQFF. In DNA, the CDR3 is TGCGCCAGCAGCTTGGGGGGGCCTTACGAGCAGTTCTTC.

The chain joins TRBV4-3 to TRBJ2-3; D is uncertain. Germline V CDR1 and CDR2: LGHNA, YSLEER. Deletions cut 2 bases from V and 2 bases from J, with 5 bases between. The CDR3 totals 13 residues. The CDR3 DNA follows: TGCGCCAGCAGCCAACAGATCACAGATACGCAGTATTTT. This gives the protein CASSQQITDTQYF.

As for this clone: This CDR3 is also generated by other DNA sequences in the sample. The V and J genes are TRBV6-5 and TRBJ2-7; TRBD1 matches at 8 bases. The CDR3 runs 15 residues. Per the germline V gene, CDR1 is MNHEY and CDR2 is SVGAGI. The ends lost 2 bases at V and 2 bases at J; junction bases unmatched: 5. Written as DNA, the CDR3 is TGTGCCAGCAGTTACCGAGACAGGGGAGCCTACGAGCAGTACTTC. Residues: CASSYRDRGAYEQYF.